Listed below are T cell receptor beta chains from one sample, sequenced in a study. Data came from immunoSEQ multiplex PCR; TCRdb stores just in-frame clones and leaves some out. The table lists approximately 70,000 clones, 85% to 95% of them singletons. The specimen was PBMCs. Receptor source: a man aged 35 to 55 with rheumatoid arthritis. CDR3s include the opening cysteine and the closing phenylalanine or tryptophan. The D gene is left open where the match is weak. Only some rows state a clone size, as once, few, many or a class for expanded clones.

TRBV18	TRBD1	once	TRBJ2-1	CASSRGQGINEQFF	TGTGCCAGCTCACGGGGACAGGGGATCAATGAGCAGTTCTTC
TRBV7-9	TRBD2	.	TRBJ2-7	CASSPFSGGSYEQYF	TGTGCCAGCAGCCCGTTTAGCGGGGGATCCTACGAGCAGTACTTC
TRBV6-1	.	.	TRBJ1-4	CASSESRAQNEKLFF	TGTGCCAGCAGTGAAAGCAGGGCCCAGAATGAAAAACTGTTTTTT
TRBV9	TRBD1	.	TRBJ2-5	CASSPETGVETQYF	TGTGCCAGCAGCCCAGAGACAGGGGTGGAGACCCAGTACTTC
TRBV6-5	.	.	TRBJ1-1	CASRFSGNTEAFF	TGTGCCAGCAGGTTCTCAGGGAACACTGAAGCTTTCTTT
TRBV3-1/TRBV3-2	.	few	TRBJ2-7	CASSQERRGRLDF	TGTGCCAGCAGCCAAGAACGGCGGGGGCGTCTTGACTTC
TRBV6-2/TRBV6-3	.	.	TRBJ2-5	CASSYSGTTTETQYF	TGTGCCAGCAGTTACTCAGGGACAACTACAGAGACCCAGTACTTC
TRBV6-5	.	.	TRBJ2-7	CASISRDGFLGEQYF	TGTGCCAGCATTTCCCGGGACGGCTTCCTGGGTGAGCAGTACTTC
TRBV5-1	TRBD2	once	TRBJ2-7	CASSWTSAQTYEQYF	TGCGCCAGCAGCTGGACTAGCGCCCAGACCTACGAGCAGTACTTC
TRBV21-1	.	.	TRBJ2-2	CASSNLRGLDTGELFF	TGTGCCAGCAGCAATTTGAGGGGGCTGGACACCGGGGAGCTGTTTTTT
TRBV27	.	.	TRBJ2-1	CASSANLVNEQFF	TGTGCCAGCAGTGCAAACCTGGTCAATGAGCAGTTCTTC
TRBV12-3/TRBV12-4	.	once	TRBJ1-2	CASSFSGNGYTF	TGTGCCAGCAGTTTCTCAGGGAACGGCTACACCTTC
TRBV6-1	TRBD2	once	TRBJ2-5	CASGGVLALLQETQYF	TGTGCCAGCGGTGGGGTACTAGCGCTTCTCCAAGAGACCCAGTACTTC
TRBV2	TRBD1	.	TRBJ1-1	CASLDRESFAEAFF	TGTGCCAGCCTCGACAGGGAAAGTTTCGCTGAAGCTTTCTTT
TRBV7-9	.	.	TRBJ2-1	CASSGYYNEQFF	TGTGCCAGCAGCGGGTATTACAATGAGCAGTTCTTC
TRBV7-2	.	.	TRBJ2-1	CASTLIDHNEQFF	TGTGCCAGCACCCTCATAGACCACAATGAGCAGTTCTTC
TRBV5-1	.	.	TRBJ2-3	CASSLLTDTQYF	TGCGCCAGCAGCTTGCTGACAGATACGCAGTATTTT
TRBV25-1	.	.	TRBJ1-2	CASSAWGDGYTF	TGTGCCAGCAGCGCGTGGGGCGATGGCTACACCTTC
TRBV27	TRBD2	once	TRBJ2-7	CASRGPGLAGEQYF	TGTGCCAGCAGGGGACCGGGACTAGCGGGAGAGCAGTACTTC
TRBV6-5	.	.	TRBJ1-2	CASRATENYGYTF	TGTGCCAGCAGGGCGACAGAAAACTATGGCTACACCTTC
TRBV28	.	.	TRBJ1-5	CASRTPVGAHQPQHF	TGTGCCAGCAGGACCCCCGTGGGGGCGCATCAGCCCCAGCATTTT
TRBV27	TRBD1	.	TRBJ2-3	CASRRTGSDTQYF	TGTGCCAGCAGGCGGACAGGGTCGGATACGCAGTATTTT
TRBV29-1	TRBD2	.	TRBJ2-5	CSTTSGGETQYF	TGCAGCACGACTAGCGGGGGAGAGACCCAGTACTTC
TRBV28	.	.	TRBJ1-1	CASSFRGGNTEAFF	TGTGCCAGCAGTTTCCGGGGGGGGAACACTGAAGCTTTCTTT
TRBV7-2	.	.	TRBJ1-5	CASSLGTGSNQPQHF	TGTGCCAGCAGCCTTGGGACGGGTAGCAATCAGCCCCAGCATTTT
TRBV9	TRBD1	.	TRBJ1-2	CASSRQGGLINYGYTF	TGTGCCAGCAGCCGACAGGGGGGACTGATTAACTATGGCTACACCTTC
TRBV7-2	.	.	TRBJ1-4	CASSLDTGGEKLFF	TGTGCCAGCAGCCTTGACACCGGGGGTGAAAAACTGTTTTTT
TRBV4-2	TRBD2	.	TRBJ2-7	CASSHQLAGGPEQYF	TGTGCCAGCAGCCACCAACTAGCGGGAGGGCCGGAGCAGTACTTC
TRBV15	.	.	TRBJ2-7	CATSREASQYYEQYF	TGTGCCACCAGCAGAGAGGCCAGCCAGTACTACGAGCAGTACTTC
TRBV25-1	TRBD1	.	TRBJ2-6	CASSDAGQGSGANVLTF	TGTGCCAGCAGTGACGCTGGACAGGGTAGTGGGGCCAACGTCCTGACTTTC
TRBV18	TRBD2	.	TRBJ2-3	CASSPPGGSGGHVTQYF	TGTGCCAGCTCACCGCCCGGCGGTAGCGGGGGACATGTTACGCAGTATTTT
TRBV19	.	.	TRBJ1-1	CASSISVNTEAFF	TGTGCCAGTAGTATATCGGTGAACACTGAAGCTTTCTTT
TRBV7-8	.	.	TRBJ1-4	CASRSGRTATNEKLFF	TGTGCCAGCAGATCGGGACGAACGGCAACTAATGAAAAACTGTTTTTT
TRBV24-1	TRBD2	.	TRBJ2-2	CATSGDSGSNTGELFF	TGTGCCACCTCCGGCGATAGCGGGAGTAACACCGGGGAGCTGTTTTTT
TRBV18	TRBD1	.	TRBJ2-1	CASSQRDRVGINEQFF	TGTGCCAGCTCGCAAAGGGACAGGGTAGGGATCAATGAGCAGTTCTTC
TRBV9	TRBD1	.	TRBJ1-5	CASSSGQGKQPQHF	TGTGCCAGCAGCAGCGGACAGGGTAAGCAGCCCCAGCATTTT
TRBV6-1	.	.	TRBJ2-7	CASSEVLQGYEQYF	TGTGCCAGCAGTGAAGTCTTACAGGGCTACGAGCAGTACTTC
TRBV3-1/TRBV3-2	TRBD2	.	TRBJ2-3	CASSHSRSLAGVSPDTQYF	TGTGCCAGCAGCCATTCCCGATCCCTAGCGGGAGTTTCGCCAGATACGCAGTATTTT
TRBV21-1	.	.	TRBJ1-3	CASTGLAGNTIYF	TGTGCCAGCACAGGGCTCGCCGGAAACACCATATATTTT